Here is one TCR beta chain with its context. Its antigen is unknown. Treatment of the sample: approximately 18 received Ad26.COV2.S at low or high dose, single or two shots; 5 received placebo; per-sample allocation not given. Day 63 following the first vaccine or placebo injection was when the samples were taken. TCRdb keeps only in-frame clones here, not all; method: immunoSEQ multiplex PCR. The table lists approximately 300,000 clones, 86% of them singletons, with 1.5% to 2.5% in the top ten. The data stem from a study of Ad26.COV2.S vaccination and SARS-CoV-2 variants. Looking at the study overall: Participant was drawn from the COV1001 Ad26.COV2.S trial arm.

Study-wide results and caveats: In TCR breadth and depth analyses, total T cell responses may have been underestimated. Substantial breadth was reported for post-vaccination spike-specific CD8+ and CD4+ T cells.

The starting material was peripheral blood, obtained in a trial of Ad26.COV2.S vaccine versus placebo. The clonotype comes from a person between 18 and 65 years old who received the Ad26.COV2.S COVID-19 vaccine or a placebo.

The DNA of the CDR3 is TGTGCCAGCAGTTACAAGAGGGTTGGTGCCTGGACTGAAGCTTTCTTT. Translated: CASSYKRVGAWTEAFF. The chain employs TRBV6-5 and TRBJ1-1, with no clear D. Germline loops: CDR1 MNHEY, CDR2 SVGAGI. The CDR3 has 16 residues. The V and J ends lost 2 bases and 5 bases respectively, with 18 bases between them.